This T cell receptor beta chain stems from a study of T cell repertoires in cytomegalovirus infection. Study-wide context: Matching HLA type and CMV infection were both indicated by public TCR beta signatures. Findings of the study overall: Across the ex vivo response, the dominant clonotypes were HLA-C-restricted CMV-specific TCR beta clonotypes. Carriers of CMV and the relevant HLA type were discriminated by public TCR beta frequency.

Each CDR3 protein is one row after TCRdb ran MiXCR on the reads. The sample has some 900,000 distinct CDR3 sequences, 32% seen once. Germline values: CDR1 LGHNA, CDR2 YSLEER. The CDR3 loop spans 15 amino acids. The V segment lost 5 bases and the J segment 6 bases; nucleotides outside the gene matches: 7. A word on this clonotype: As yet, its antigen is unknown.

The sequence derives from a human donor in good health (CMV status not recorded). Some clones in this sample may be carry-over from other donors' samples. The chain recombines TRBV4-3 with TRBJ2-1; 10 bases align to TRBD1. The specimen was cultured CD8+ T cells from PBMCs, collected from culture after CMV antigen stimulation. The CDR3 nucleotides are TGCGCCAGCAGCTACACCAGGGACAGGGGCAATGAGCAGTTCTTC. Amino acid sequence: CASSYTRDRGNEQFF.